The 28 T cell receptor beta chains in this list originate from one sample, sequenced in a study of CD8 T cells in Susac syndrome. The RNA, roughly 0.5 to 1 ug, was put through reverse transcription using random hexamers. TCRdb re-derived calls from the immunoSEQ multiplex PCR reads in MiXCR, one entry per CDR3 protein. Here the sample spans around 81,000 distinct CDR3 sequences, approximately 93% being singletons. The sequenced sample was CD8+ T cells from PBMCs. The receptors were sampled from a human donor with Susac syndrome.

This chain links TRBV5-6 with TRBJ1-2; D may be TRBD1 (6 bases). Germline V gene data show CDR1 as SGHDT and CDR2 as YYEEEE. This CDR3 has 15 amino acids. V dropped 0 bases and J dropped 6 bases, with 15 bases sitting between them. CDR3: CASSLGSQGIDGYTF. CDR3 bases: TGTGCCAGCAGCTTGGGCTCGCAGGGGATAGATGGCTACACCTTC.

The J gene is TRBJ2-5, the V gene TRBV28; 13 nucleotides align to TRBD2. The CDR3 sequence is 17 residues long. V lost 5 bases, J lost 5 bases, and 11 bases stayed unmatched. Germline V gene sequence: CDR1 MDHEN, CDR2 SYDVKM. CDR3 DNA sequence: TGTGCCAGCAGTCGCTCCGGGACTAGCGGGATATGGGAGACCCAGTACTTC. Translating it yields CASSRSGTSGIWETQYF.

The genes are TRBV27 and TRBJ2-7; no firm D call. Trimming took 3 bases from V and 7 from J, leaving 7 bases between them. The CDR3 totals 11 residues. The V gene's germline CDR1 is MNHEY and CDR2 SMNVEV (reference sequence). DNA of the CDR3: TGTGCCAGCAGTTTTGGGGAAGAGCAGTACTTC. Its protein product is CASSFGEEQYF.

V gene TRBV12-3 or TRBV12-4 combines with J gene TRBJ2-4; D unclear. CDR3 size: 14 residues. Trimming cost V 6 bases and J 8 bases, with 17 bases left between them. CDR3 region: CASRSPRVGYIQYF. The DNA for the CDR3 is TGTGCCAGCAGATCCCCCCGGGTTGGTTACATTCAGTACTTC.

This rearrangement joins TRBV5-1 to TRBJ2-3; D is uncertain. Germline CDR1 reads SGHRS; CDR2 reads YFSETQ. This CDR3 spans 14 amino acids. The ends were cut back, 1 base at V and 3 bases at J, with 9 bases in the middle. The CDR3, as DNA: TGCGCCAGCAGCTTGTTTCAAGCGACAGATACGCAGTATTTT. Protein: CASSLFQATDTQYF. Filled out from reference TRBV5-1 and TRBJ2-3, the complete variable domain reads KAGVTQTPRYLIKTRGQQVTLSCSPISGHRSVSWYQQTPGQGLQFLFEYFSETQRNKGNFPGRFSGRQFSNSRSEMNVSTLELGDSALYLCASSLFQATDTQYFGPGTRLTVL.

The V call is TRBV5-4, the J call TRBJ2-7, with 10 bases that match TRBD1. The germline V gene has CDR1 SGHNT and CDR2 YYREEE (reference sequence). V trimming: 1 base; J trimming: 4 bases; junction bases outside the gene matches: 5. The CDR3 loop spans 15 amino acids. CDR3 residues: CASSLRGQGSYEQYF. CDR3 sequence (DNA): TGTGCCAGCAGCTTGCGGGGACAGGGGAGTTACGAGCAGTACTTC.

The chain recombines TRBV12-3 or TRBV12-4 with TRBJ1-1; D not certain. The CDR3 extends over 15 amino acids. Trimming took off 1 base at V and 3 bases at J, with 12 bases between the two ends. The CDR3, as DNA: TGTGCCAGCAGTTTAGGCGGAGGTGGGTACACTGAAGCTTTCTTT. It yields the protein CASSLGGGGYTEAFF.

This chain connects TRBV7-6 to TRBJ2-3, with 10 bases identical to TRBD2. Trimming removed 4 bases from V and 1 base from J; junction bases left unmatched: 2. The germline CDR1 and CDR2 sequences are SGHVS and FNYEAQ. This CDR3 has 15 residues. CDR3 protein: CASSSGTSGTDTQYF. CDR3 bases: TGTGCCAGCAGCTCCGGGACTAGCGGCACAGATACGCAGTATTTT.

The genes are TRBV24-1 and TRBJ2-1; 7 bases fit TRBD2. Unmatched junction bases numbered 10, after V lost 7 bases and J lost 8 bases. Germline CDR1 is KGHDR and CDR2 is SFDVKD. The CDR3 length is 14 residues. Here the CDR3 DNA reads TGTGCCACCAGAGGGAGGGGTTTATCGGATGAGCAGTTCTTC. It encodes CATRGRGLSDEQFF.

CDR3 DNA: TGTGCCAGCAGGGGGCCCGGCAATGAGCAGTTCTTC. Translated, it gives CASRGPGNEQFF. The J gene is TRBJ2-1, the V gene TRBV6-5, with TRBD1 as a possible D gene (5 bases). Deletions cut 6 bases from V and 6 bases from J, with 9 bases between. The CDR3 is 12 residues long. Germline V lookup: CDR1 MNHEY, CDR2 SVGAGI.

V is TRBV29-1 and J is TRBJ1-2; no reliable D call. The CDR3 is 15 residues long. The germline gives CDR1 SQVTM, CDR2 ANQGSEA. Trimming removed 0 bases from V and 8 bases from J, with 19 bases in between. The CDR3 region has the DNA TGCAGCGTTGAAGATCTTATCCCCCCCGGTCAAGGCTACACCTTC. Protein product: CSVEDLIPPGQGYTF.

A few counts support this clonotype. The gene calls are TRBV27 and TRBJ2-1; D is ambiguous. Germline V gene lookup returns CDR1 MNHEY and CDR2 SMNVEV (reference sequence). V shed 2 bases and J shed 6 bases, with 8 bases lying between them. There are 13 residues in the CDR3. The CDR3 loop reads CASSLGSVNEQFF. The DNA of the CDR3 is TGTGCCAGCAGTTTAGGAAGCGTCAATGAGCAGTTCTTC.

J is TRBJ2-7 and V is TRBV11-2; TRBD2 might be the D (6 bases). The CDR3 is 14 amino acids. The ends were cut back, 1 base at V and 6 bases at J, with 13 bases in the middle. In germline, CDR1 is SGHAT, CDR2 FQNNGV. In nucleotides, the CDR3 is TGTGCCAGCAGCTTAGTTGGAGGGGACGCCGAGCAGTACTTC. Translating it yields CASSLVGGDAEQYF.

The chain uses TRBV29-1 and TRBJ2-1; D is uncertain. The CDR3 is 12 amino acids. CDR1 and CDR2 (germline): SQVTM, ANQGSEA. With 5 bases removed from V and 5 bases from J, the gap between germline ends came to 10 bases. This chain's CDR3 is CSVMTRNNEQFF. CDR3 coding DNA: TGCAGCGTTATGACACGAAACAATGAGCAGTTCTTC.

This chain links TRBV30 with TRBJ2-3, with D possibly being TRBD2 (5 bases). The CDR3 sequence is 14 residues long. V was clipped by 5 bases and J by 4 bases, with 16 bases between them. Germline V CDR1 and CDR2: GTSNPN, SVGIG (reference sequence). For the CDR3, the DNA is TGTGCCTGGCTCTCGGGAAGACGGGCAGATACGCAGTATTTT. Translating gives CAWLSGRRADTQYF.

This sequence joins TRBV12-3 or TRBV12-4 and TRBJ2-3; 9 bases line up with TRBD2. After removal of 1 base from V and 4 bases from J, the junction contained 3 bases not matched to a gene. This CDR3 is 15 amino acids long. CDR3 bases: TGTGCCAGCAGTTTAGGACTAGCGGCCCCAGATACGCAGTATTTT. This gives the protein CASSLGLAAPDTQYF.

This clonotype is a singleton in its sample. The chain links TRBV12-3 or TRBV12-4 to TRBJ2-1; D may be TRBD2 (6 bases). V lost 8 bases, J lost 4 bases, and 18 bases lay in between. The CDR3 consists of 15 residues. The CDR3 region is CASPPFPGLYNEQFF. The DNA of the CDR3 is TGTGCCAGCCCCCCCTTCCCGGGACTTTACAATGAGCAGTTCTTC.

This clonotype turned up a few times. The chain uses TRBV30 and TRBJ1-5, with TRBD1 as a possible D gene (5 bases). CDR1 is GTSNPN and CDR2 is SVGIG in the germline V gene (reference sequence). V lost 1 base, J lost 2 bases, and 6 bases lay in between. CDR3 size: 13 residues. DNA for the CDR3: TGTGCCTGGAGTGGGGACGGCAATCAGCCCCAGCATTTT. It encodes CAWSGDGNQPQHF.

The chain links TRBV5-1 to TRBJ1-2; D is unresolved. CDR1 SGHRS and CDR2 YFSETQ come from the germline V gene. This CDR3 region has 15 residues. Deletions cut 1 base from V and 0 bases from J, with 10 bases between. CDR3 loop: CASSLSPLSNYGYTF. Here the CDR3 DNA reads TGCGCCAGCAGCTTGTCCCCGCTCTCTAACTATGGCTACACCTTC.

V usage is TRBV27 and J usage is TRBJ1-1; no firm D call. V lost 8 bases and J lost 3, with 16 bases in between. Germline CDR1 MNHEY, CDR2 SMNVEV (reference sequence). The CDR3 covers 14 residues. The CDR3 bases are TGTGCCAGCGGCTCAGAGGCCTCGGACACTGAAGCTTTCTTT. It translates to CASGSEASDTEAFF.

The CDR3 loop reads CASSYREPNSPLHF. CDR3 DNA: TGTGCCAGCAGTTACCGGGAACCTAATTCACCCCTCCACTTT. The chain employs TRBV12-3 or TRBV12-4 and TRBJ1-6; D call uncertain. V lost 4 bases and J lost 6, with 10 bases in between. The CDR3 is 14 amino acids.

V gene TRBV27 combines with J gene TRBJ2-5; D is unclear. This CDR3 has 13 amino acids. V lost 2 bases and J 7 bases, leaving 11 bases between the germline ends. From germline, CDR1 is MNHEY and CDR2 SMNVEV (reference sequence). The CDR3 spells CASSLAALGTQYF. The DNA of the CDR3 is TGTGCCAGCAGTTTAGCGGCCCTCGGGACCCAGTACTTC.

Only one count was recorded for this clonotype. The chain joins TRBV7-9 to TRBJ2-3; 7 bases align to TRBD2. Trimming took 4 bases from V and 4 from J; bases not matched to a gene: 8. Looked up from germline, CDR1 is SEHNR and CDR2 is FQNEAQ (reference sequence). The CDR3 has 15 residues. The CDR3 protein is CASSSPGLQADTQYF. As DNA, the CDR3 is TGTGCCAGCAGCTCTCCGGGACTACAGGCAGATACGCAGTATTTT.

This chain connects TRBV29-1 to TRBJ2-7, with TRBD1 matching over 7 bases. The length of the CDR3 is 13 residues. Germline values: CDR1 SQVTM, CDR2 ANQGSEA. With V trimmed by 2 bases and J by 2 bases, 3 bases remained unmatched. The CDR3 loop is CSVESQGAYEQYF. The CDR3 nucleotides read TGCAGCGTTGAAAGCCAGGGGGCCTACGAGCAGTACTTC.

The V call is TRBV9, the J call TRBJ2-7; D is tentatively TRBD1 or TRBD2 (6 bases each). CDR3 length: 15 residues. Germline CDR1 is SGDLS and CDR2 is YYNGEE. V lost 4 bases, J lost 5 bases, and 19 bases lay in between. In nucleotides, the CDR3 is TGTGCCAGCAGCCCTTCGGGGGCCCGACCCCACGAGCAGTACTTC. The encoded protein is CASSPSGARPHEQYF.

The chain has TRBV2 and TRBJ2-5, with D possibly being TRBD2 (5 bases). V gave up 7 bases and J gave up 5 bases, with 17 bases separating them. CDR3 length: 14 amino acids. In germline, CDR1 is SNHLY, CDR2 FYNNEI. The CDR3 loop reads CASISNDYAETQYF. CDR3 in DNA: TGTGCCAGCATCAGTAATGACTACGCGGAGACCCAGTACTTC.

The chain combines TRBV7-9 with TRBJ2-7; the D is unclear. Trimming took off 6 bases at V and 5 bases at J, with 8 bases between the two ends. This CDR3 is 11 amino acids long. CDR1 and CDR2 from the germline V gene are SEHNR and FQNEAQ (reference sequence). DNA of the CDR3: TGTGCCAGCAGTGAGTTCGACGAGCAGTACTTC. Translation: CASSEFDEQYF. The full variable domain, completed using reference TRBV7-9 and TRBJ2-7, is DTGVSQNPRHKITKRGQNVTFRCDPISEHNRLYWYRQTLGQGPEFLTYFQNEAQLEKSRLLSDRFSAERPKGSFSTLEIQRTEQGDSAMYLCASSEFDEQYFGPGTRLTVT.

The chain employs TRBV7-9 and TRBJ2-5, with D perhaps TRBD1 (6 bases). Trimming stripped 4 bases from V and 5 bases from J, with 14 bases between. This CDR3 is 14 amino acids long. CDR1 and CDR2 from the germline V gene are SEHNR and FQNEAQ (reference sequence). The CDR3: CASSSTGRGETQYF. DNA for the CDR3: TGTGCCAGCAGCTCGACAGGCCGAGGGGAGACCCAGTACTTC.